This T cell receptor beta chain appears in the sequencing data of a study of sequential checkpoint blockade in melanoma. About the research overall: Arm A got nivolumab then ipilimumab; arm B the reverse, 1:1.

Profiled with immunoSEQ multiplex PCR; TCRdb holds only in-frame clones, not every one. The sample yields around 41,000 clones, roughly 85% seen once. Treatment meaning: randomized to nivolumab then ipilimumab (arm A) or the reverse (arm B). No patient had prior DNA-damaging chemotherapy. Per germline, CDR1 MDHEN and CDR2 SYDVKM. V was clipped by 6 bases and J by 6 bases; unmatched bases: 7. This CDR3 is built from 13 residues. The sample here was CD8+ T cells sorted from blood (inferred from file names), taken from a patient given nivolumab and ipilimumab in sequence. The sequence was obtained from a human donor with melanoma. V and J are TRBV28 and TRBJ1-1; 7 bases agree with TRBD1. The DNA for the CDR3 is TGTGCCAGCAGCGCGACAGGGCTCCCTGAAGCTTTCTTT. This encodes CASSATGLPEAFF.